The rows below give T cell receptor beta chains drawn from one sample of a study of Graves' ophthalmopathy and Graves' hyperthyroidism. One entry per CDR3 protein results from TCRdb running MiXCR on the multiplex PCR reads. The sample records some 1.1 million distinct CDR3 sequences, less than 45% being singletons. Sequences were obtained from peripheral blood or thyroid tissue (not recorded which). The receptors stem from an adult man with Graves' hyperthyroidism. CDR3s include the opening cysteine and the closing phenylalanine or tryptophan. A D gene is named only where the DNA matches it firmly. Clone size is stated in some rows and not others, as once, few, many or a class when expanded.

j_call | clone_size | d_call | v_call | cdr3_aa | cdr3_nt
TRBJ2-5 | - | TRBD1 | TRBV24-1 | CATSDRGQGKERYQETQYF | TGTGCCACCAGTGACCGGGGACAGGGCAAGGAGCGGTACCAAGAGACCCAGTACTTC
TRBJ1-5 | - | TRBD1 | TRBV6-5 | CASSRGVGTGGQPQHF | TGTGCCAGCAGTCGAGGCGTCGGGACAGGGGGACAGCCCCAGCATTTT
TRBJ1-1 | - | - | TRBV28 | CASSSRTAEAFF | TGTGCCAGCAGTTCGCGGACAGCTGAAGCTTTCTTT
TRBJ2-2 | many | TRBD1 | TRBV20-1 | CSALQGSSGELFF | TGCAGTGCGCTACAGGGGAGTTCCGGGGAGCTGTTTTTT
TRBJ1-6 | - | - | TRBV30 | CAWSTGHSLSPLHF | TGTGCCTGGAGTACGGGACATTCGCTTTCACCCCTCCACTTT
TRBJ2-7 | - | TRBD1 | TRBV20-1 | CSAGNFTGVNEQYF | TGCAGTGCTGGCAATTTTACAGGGGTCAACGAGCAGTACTTC
TRBJ1-5 | - | - | TRBV20-1 | CSARDTARGYRNQPQHF | TGCAGTGCTAGAGATACGGCCAGGGGATATCGCAATCAGCCCCAGCATTTT
TRBJ2-7 | many | - | TRBV6-5 | CASSPRTVRGDEQYF | TGTGCCAGCAGCCCTCGGACAGTACGCGGGGACGAGCAGTACTTC
TRBJ1-1 | once | - | TRBV9 | CASKRGGAEAFF | TGTGCCAGCAAGAGAGGGGGGGCTGAAGCTTTCTTT
TRBJ1-4 | once | - | TRBV9 | CASTRSGTNEKLFF | TGTGCCAGCACCCGTTCGGGGACTAATGAAAAACTGTTTTTT
TRBJ1-3 | - | - | TRBV7-9 | CASSTRQATLSSGNTIYF | TGTGCCAGCAGCACAAGACAGGCCACCTTGAGCTCTGGAAACACCATATATTTT
TRBJ1-3 | few | - | TRBV3-1 | CASSPRWGGMSGNTIYF | TGTGCCAGCAGCCCGAGATGGGGAGGGATGAGTGGAAACACCATATATTTT
TRBJ1-5 | many | TRBD1 | TRBV5-1 | CASSPGQGSNQPQHF | TGCGCCAGCAGCCCTGGACAGGGCAGCAATCAGCCCCAGCATTTT
TRBJ1-2 | - | - | TRBV9 | CASSPLSAKNYGYTF | TGTGCCAGCAGCCCGCTGTCGGCCAAAAACTATGGCTACACCTTC
TRBJ2-5 | - | - | TRBV7-7 | CASSFAGGAADLYF | -
TRBJ2-2 | many | TRBD2 | TRBV7-2 | CASSLRLAGNTGELFF | TGTGCCAGCAGCTTACGGCTAGCGGGTAACACCGGGGAGCTGTTTTTT
TRBJ2-7 | - | - | TRBV7-6 | CASSLERGHTYEQYF | TGTGCCAGCAGCTTGGAACGGGGGCACACCTACGAGCAGTACTTC
TRBJ2-5 | many | - | TRBV7-7 | CASSLASRQETQYF | TGTGCCAGCAGCTTAGCGTCCAGGCAAGAGACCCAGTACTTC
TRBJ1-5 | - | - | TRBV10-3 | CAGSTGSSQPQHF | TGTGCCGGGAGTACAGGGTCGAGTCAGCCCCAGCATTTT